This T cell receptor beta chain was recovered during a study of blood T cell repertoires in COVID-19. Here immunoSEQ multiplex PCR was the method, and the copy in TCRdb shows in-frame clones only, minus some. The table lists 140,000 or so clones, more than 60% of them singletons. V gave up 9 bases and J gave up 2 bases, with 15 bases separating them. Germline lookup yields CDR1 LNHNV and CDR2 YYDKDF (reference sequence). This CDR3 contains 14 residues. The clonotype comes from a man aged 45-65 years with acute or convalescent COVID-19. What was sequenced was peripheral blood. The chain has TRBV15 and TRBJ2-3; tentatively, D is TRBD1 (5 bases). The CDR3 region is CATSRQITTDTQYF. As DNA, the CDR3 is TGTGCCACTTCGCGACAGATTACCACAGATACGCAGTATTTT.